This TCR beta chain stems from a study of blood T cell repertoires in COVID-19. Study as a whole: COVID-19 samples from acute and convalescent phases originated in the United States, Italy and Spain.

The CDR3 sequence is 15 residues long. Trimming cost V 2 bases and J 3 bases; bases outside gene matches: 6. Per germline, CDR1 SGHNT and CDR2 YENEEA. Sequencing used immunoSEQ multiplex PCR; TCRdb keeps in-frame clones, though not all of them. Of 150,000 or so clones detected, 87% appear once; the ten largest clones hold about 5%. Sequenced sample: peripheral blood. The sequence came from a human donor in a cohort sampled during active COVID-19. The J gene is TRBJ2-7, the V gene TRBV11-3; 8 bases match TRBD1. Written as DNA, the CDR3 is TGTGCCAGCAGCTTATCGGACAGGGAACTCTACGAGCAGTACTTC. Translation gives CASSLSDRELYEQYF.